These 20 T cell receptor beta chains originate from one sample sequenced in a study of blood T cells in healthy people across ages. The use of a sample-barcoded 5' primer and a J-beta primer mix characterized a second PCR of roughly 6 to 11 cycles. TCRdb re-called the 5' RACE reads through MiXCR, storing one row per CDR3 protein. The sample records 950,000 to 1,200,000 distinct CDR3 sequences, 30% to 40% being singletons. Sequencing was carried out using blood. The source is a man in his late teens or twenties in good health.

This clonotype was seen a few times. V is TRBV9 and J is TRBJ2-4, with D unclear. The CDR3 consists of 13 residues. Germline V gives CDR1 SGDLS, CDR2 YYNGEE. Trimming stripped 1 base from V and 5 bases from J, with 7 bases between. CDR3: CASSVSDQNIQYF. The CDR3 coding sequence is TGTGCCAGCAGCGTATCAGATCAAAACATTCAGTACTTC. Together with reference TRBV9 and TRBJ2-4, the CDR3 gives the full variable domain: DSGVTQTPKHLITATGQRVTLRCSPRSGDLSVYWYQQSLDQGLQFLIQYYNGEERAKGNILERFSAQQFPDLHSELNLSSLELGDSALYFCASSVSDQNIQYFGAGTRLSVL.

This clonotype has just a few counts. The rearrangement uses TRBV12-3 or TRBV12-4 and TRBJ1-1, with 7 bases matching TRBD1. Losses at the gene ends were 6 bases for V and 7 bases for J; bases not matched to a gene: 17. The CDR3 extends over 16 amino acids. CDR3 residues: CASRQTGAGNNGEAFF. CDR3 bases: TGTGCCAGCAGGCAAACAGGGGCTGGAAATAACGGTGAAGCTTTCTTT.

The CDR3 sequence is CASSLDYSSGELFF. Written as DNA, the CDR3 is TGTGCCAGCAGCTTAGATTATAGCAGCGGGGAGCTGTTTTTT. The chain carries TRBV7-2 and TRBJ2-2; D uncertain. CDR1 is SGHTA and CDR2 is FQGNSA in the germline V gene. The V and J ends lost 1 base and 7 bases respectively, with 10 bases between them. The CDR3 spans 14 residues.

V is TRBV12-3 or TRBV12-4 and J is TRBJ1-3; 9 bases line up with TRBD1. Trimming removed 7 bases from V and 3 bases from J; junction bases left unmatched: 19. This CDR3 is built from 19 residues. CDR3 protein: CASMRSGQGTSLIGNTIYF. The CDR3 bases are TGTGCCAGCATGCGTTCCGGACAGGGGACCAGTTTAATTGGAAACACCATATATTTT.

This chain's CDR3 is CAINKDQNQETQYF. DNA for the CDR3: TGTGCCATCAATAAGGACCAAAACCAAGAGACCCAGTACTTC. This sequence joins TRBV10-3 and TRBJ2-5; unclear D gene. The CDR3 has 14 amino acids. V was shortened by 7 bases and J by 0 bases, with 12 bases between the two germline ends. Germline values: CDR1 ENHRY, CDR2 SYGVKD.

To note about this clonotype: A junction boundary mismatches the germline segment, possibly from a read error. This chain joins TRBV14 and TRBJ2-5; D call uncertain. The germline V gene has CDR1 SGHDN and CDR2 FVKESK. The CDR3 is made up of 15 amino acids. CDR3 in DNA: TGTGCCAGCAGCCAAGAGCCAGGCCACCAAGAGACCCGGTACTTC. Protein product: CASSQEPGHQETRYF.

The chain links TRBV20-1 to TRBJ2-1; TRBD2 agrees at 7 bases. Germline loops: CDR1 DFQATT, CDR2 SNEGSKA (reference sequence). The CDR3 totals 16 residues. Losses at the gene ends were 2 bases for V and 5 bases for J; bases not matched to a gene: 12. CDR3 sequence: CSARLLGGMVHNEQFF. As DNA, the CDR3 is TGCAGTGCTAGACTTCTCGGGGGGATGGTCCACAATGAGCAGTTCTTC.

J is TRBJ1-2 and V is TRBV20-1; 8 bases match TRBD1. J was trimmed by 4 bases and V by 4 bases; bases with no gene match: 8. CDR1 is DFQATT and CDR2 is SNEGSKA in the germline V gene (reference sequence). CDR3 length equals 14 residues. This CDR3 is CSAIPGQEAYGYTF. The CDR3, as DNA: TGCAGTGCTATCCCGGGACAGGAGGCCTATGGCTACACCTTC.

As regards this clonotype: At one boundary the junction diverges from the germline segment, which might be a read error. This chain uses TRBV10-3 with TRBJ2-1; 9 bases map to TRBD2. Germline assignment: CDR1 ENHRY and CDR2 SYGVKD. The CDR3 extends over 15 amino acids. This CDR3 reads CAIRPGTSKYNEQFF. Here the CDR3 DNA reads TGTGCCATCAGACCCGGGACTAGCAAATACAATGAGCAGTTTTTC.

The CDR3 sequence: CASSLGGGRTIENEQFF. The CDR3 DNA sequence: TGTGCCAGCAGCTTAGGGGGAGGGAGGACGATAGAGAATGAGCAGTTCTTC. This chain links TRBV7-6 with TRBJ2-1; 7 bases align to TRBD2. V lost 1 base to trimming and J lost 7 bases; unmatched junction nucleotides: 13. Looked up from germline, CDR1 is SGHVS and CDR2 is FNYEAQ. The length of the CDR3 is 17 residues.

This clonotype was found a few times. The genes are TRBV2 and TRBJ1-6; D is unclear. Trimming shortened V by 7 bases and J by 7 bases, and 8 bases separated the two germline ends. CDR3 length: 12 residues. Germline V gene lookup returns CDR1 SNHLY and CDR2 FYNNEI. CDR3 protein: CASMQINSPLHF. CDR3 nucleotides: TGTGCCAGCATGCAGATAAATTCACCCCTCCACTTT. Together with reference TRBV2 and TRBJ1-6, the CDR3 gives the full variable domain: EPEVTQTPSHQVTQMGQEVILRCVPISNHLYFYWYRQILGQKVEFLVSFYNNEISEKSEIFDDQFSVERPDGSNFTLKIRSTKLEDSAMYFCASMQINSPLHFGNGTRLTVT.

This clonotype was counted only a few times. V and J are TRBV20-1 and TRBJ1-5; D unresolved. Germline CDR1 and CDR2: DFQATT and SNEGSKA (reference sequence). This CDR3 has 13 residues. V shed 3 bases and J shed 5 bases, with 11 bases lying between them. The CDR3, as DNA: TGCAGTGCTAGGAAAGGAGACTATCAGCCCCAGCATTTT. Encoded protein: CSARKGDYQPQHF.

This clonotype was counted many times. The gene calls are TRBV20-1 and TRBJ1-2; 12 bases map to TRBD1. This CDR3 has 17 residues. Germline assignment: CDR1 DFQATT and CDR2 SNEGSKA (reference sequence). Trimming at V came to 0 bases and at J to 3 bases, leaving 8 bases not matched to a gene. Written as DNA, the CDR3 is TGCAGTGCTAGAGATTCGGGACAGGGGGCTGTTGACTATGGCTACACCTTC. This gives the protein CSARDSGQGAVDYGYTF.

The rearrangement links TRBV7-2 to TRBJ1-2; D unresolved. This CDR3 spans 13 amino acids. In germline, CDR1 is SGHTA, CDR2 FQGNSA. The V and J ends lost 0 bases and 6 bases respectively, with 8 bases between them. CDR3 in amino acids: CASSLAHRHGYTF. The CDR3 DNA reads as TGTGCCAGCAGCTTAGCGCATAGACATGGCTACACCTTC.

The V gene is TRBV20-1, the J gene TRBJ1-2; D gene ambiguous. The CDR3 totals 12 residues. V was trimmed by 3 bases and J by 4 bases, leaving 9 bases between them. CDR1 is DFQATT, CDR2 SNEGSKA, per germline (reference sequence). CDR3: CSARVGAYGYTF. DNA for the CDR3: TGCAGTGCTAGGGTGGGAGCCTATGGCTACACCTTC.

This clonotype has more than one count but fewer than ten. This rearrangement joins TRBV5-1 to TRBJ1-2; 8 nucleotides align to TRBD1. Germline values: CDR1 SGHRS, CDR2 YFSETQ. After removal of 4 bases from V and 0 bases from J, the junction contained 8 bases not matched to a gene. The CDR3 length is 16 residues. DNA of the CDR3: TGCGCCAGCAGCCGGACAGGGTCTCAATCTAACTATGGCTACACCTTC. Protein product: CASSRTGSQSNYGYTF.

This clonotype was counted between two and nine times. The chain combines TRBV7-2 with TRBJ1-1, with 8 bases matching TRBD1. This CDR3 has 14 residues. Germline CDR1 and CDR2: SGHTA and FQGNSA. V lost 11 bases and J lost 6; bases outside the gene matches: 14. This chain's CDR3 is CACRSGGAFAEAFF. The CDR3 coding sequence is TGTGCCTGTAGGTCAGGGGGCGCATTTGCTGAAGCTTTCTTT.

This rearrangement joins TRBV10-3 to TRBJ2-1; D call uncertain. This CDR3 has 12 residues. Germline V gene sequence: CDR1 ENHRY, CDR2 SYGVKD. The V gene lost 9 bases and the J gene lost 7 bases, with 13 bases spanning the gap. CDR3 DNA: TGTGCCATAGCCCTAGTTACAAATGAGCAGTTCTTC. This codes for CAIALVTNEQFF.

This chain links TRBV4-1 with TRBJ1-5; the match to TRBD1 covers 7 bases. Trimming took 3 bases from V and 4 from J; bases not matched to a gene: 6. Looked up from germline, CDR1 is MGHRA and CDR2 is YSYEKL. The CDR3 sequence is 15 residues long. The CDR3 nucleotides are TGCGCCAGCAGCCAGGGGGGACAGTCAAATCAGCCCCAGCATTTT. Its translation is CASSQGGQSNQPQHF.

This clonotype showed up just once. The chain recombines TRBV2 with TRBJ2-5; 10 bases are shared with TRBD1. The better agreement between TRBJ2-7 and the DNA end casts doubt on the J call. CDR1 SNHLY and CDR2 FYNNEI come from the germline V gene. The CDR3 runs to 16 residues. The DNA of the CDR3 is TGTGCCAGCAGTGAGTTCGGGGACAGGGGATCTTACGAGCAGTACTTC. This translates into CASSEFGDRGSYEQYF.